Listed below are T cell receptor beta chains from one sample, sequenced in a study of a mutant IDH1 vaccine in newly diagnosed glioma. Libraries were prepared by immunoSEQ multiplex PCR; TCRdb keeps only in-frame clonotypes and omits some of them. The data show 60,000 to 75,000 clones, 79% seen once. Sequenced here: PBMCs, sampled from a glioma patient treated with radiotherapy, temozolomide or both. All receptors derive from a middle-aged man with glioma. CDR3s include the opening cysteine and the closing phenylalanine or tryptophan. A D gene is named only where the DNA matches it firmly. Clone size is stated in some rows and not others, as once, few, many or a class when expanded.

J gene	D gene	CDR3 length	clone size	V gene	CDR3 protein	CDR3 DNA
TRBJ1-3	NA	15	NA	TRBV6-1	CASSGFGPRLNTIYF	TGTGCCAGCAGTGGTTTCGGGCCGAGACTAAACACCATATATTTT
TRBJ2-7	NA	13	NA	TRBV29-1	CSVNEGVGAEQYF	TGCAGCGTTAATGAAGGAGTAGGTGCGGAGCAGTACTTC
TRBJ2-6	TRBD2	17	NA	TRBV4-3	CASSQVAGGAGANVLTF	TGCGCCAGCAGCCAAGTTGCGGGGGGCGCTGGGGCCAACGTCCTGACTTTC
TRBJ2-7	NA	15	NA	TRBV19	CASRPAADVSYEQYF	TGTGCCAGTAGGCCGGCGGCAGACGTCTCCTACGAGCAGTACTTC
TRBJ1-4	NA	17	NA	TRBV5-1	CASSQRTRGGPGEKLFF	TGCGCCAGCAGCCAGAGGACACGAGGGGGTCCGGGCGAAAAACTGTTTTTT
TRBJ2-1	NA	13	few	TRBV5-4	CASSWVDGNEQFF	TGTGCCAGCAGCTGGGTGGATGGGAATGAGCAGTTCTTC
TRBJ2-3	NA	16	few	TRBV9	CASSVDVGAGTDTQYF	TGTGCCAGCAGCGTAGACGTGGGCGCGGGCACAGATACGCAGTATTTT
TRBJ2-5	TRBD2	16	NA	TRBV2	CASKQGLAGGQETQYF	TGTGCCAGCAAACAGGGACTAGCGGGGGGTCAAGAGACCCAGTACTTC
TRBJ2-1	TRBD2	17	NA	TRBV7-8	CASSLGTSGGTYNEQFF	TGTGCCAGCAGCTTAGGGACTAGCGGGGGTACCTACAATGAGCAGTTCTTC
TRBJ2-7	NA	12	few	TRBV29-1	CSVADSLYEQYF	TGCAGCGTTGCAGACTCACTCTACGAGCAGTACTTC
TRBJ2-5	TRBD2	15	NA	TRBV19	CASSIRTSGGETQYF	TGTGCCAGTAGTATCCGGACTAGCGGGGGAGAGACCCAGTACTTC
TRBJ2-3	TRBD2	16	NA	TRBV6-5	CASSYSTSGGQDTQYF	TGTGCCAGCAGTTACTCGACTAGCGGGGGCCAAGATACGCAGTATTTT
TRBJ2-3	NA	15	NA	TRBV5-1	CASSLLGSPTDTQYF	TGCGCCAGCAGCTTGTTAGGGTCCCCCACAGATACGCAGTATTTT
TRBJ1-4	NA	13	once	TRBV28	CASSLRADEKLFF	TGTGCCAGCAGTTTACGGGCGGATGAAAAACTGTTTTTT
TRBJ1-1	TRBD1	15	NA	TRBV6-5	CASSYDQDRVPEAFF	TGTGCCAGCAGTTACGACCAGGACAGGGTCCCTGAAGCTTTCTTT
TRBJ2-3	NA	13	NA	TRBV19	CASSMGARDTQYF	TGTGCCAGTAGTATGGGGGCCAGGGATACGCAGTATTTT
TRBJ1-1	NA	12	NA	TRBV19	CASGASWGEAFF	TGTGCCAGTGGTGCCAGCTGGGGTGAAGCTTTCTTT
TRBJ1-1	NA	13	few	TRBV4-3	CASSQSVNTEAFF	TGCGCCAGCAGCCAATCAGTGAACACTGAAGCTTTCTTT
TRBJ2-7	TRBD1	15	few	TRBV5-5	CASSPWTGAGYEQYF	TGTGCCAGCAGCCCATGGACAGGGGCAGGCTACGAGCAGTACTTC
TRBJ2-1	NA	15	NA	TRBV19	CASSIGGLAANEQFF	TGTGCCAGTAGTATAGGAGGTCTAGCAGCCAATGAGCAGTTCTTC
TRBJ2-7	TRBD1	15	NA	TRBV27	CASSLTGPVPYEQYF	TGTGCCAGCAGCCTGACAGGGCCGGTGCCCTACGAGCAGTACTTC
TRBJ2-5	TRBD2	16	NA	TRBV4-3	CASSQEVATSGETQYF	TGCGCCAGCAGCCAAGAGGTAGCGACTAGCGGAGAGACCCAGTACTTC
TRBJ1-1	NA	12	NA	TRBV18	CASSLGNTEAFF	TGTGCCAGCTCATTAGGGAACACTGAAGCTTTCTTT
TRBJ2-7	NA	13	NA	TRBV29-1	CSVGGGGGGEQYF	TGCAGCGTTGGGGGAGGGGGGGGAGGCGAGCAGTACTTC
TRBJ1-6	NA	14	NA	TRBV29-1	CSVGLGYNNSPLHF	TGCAGCGTTGGACTCGGGTATAATAATTCACCCCTCCACTTT